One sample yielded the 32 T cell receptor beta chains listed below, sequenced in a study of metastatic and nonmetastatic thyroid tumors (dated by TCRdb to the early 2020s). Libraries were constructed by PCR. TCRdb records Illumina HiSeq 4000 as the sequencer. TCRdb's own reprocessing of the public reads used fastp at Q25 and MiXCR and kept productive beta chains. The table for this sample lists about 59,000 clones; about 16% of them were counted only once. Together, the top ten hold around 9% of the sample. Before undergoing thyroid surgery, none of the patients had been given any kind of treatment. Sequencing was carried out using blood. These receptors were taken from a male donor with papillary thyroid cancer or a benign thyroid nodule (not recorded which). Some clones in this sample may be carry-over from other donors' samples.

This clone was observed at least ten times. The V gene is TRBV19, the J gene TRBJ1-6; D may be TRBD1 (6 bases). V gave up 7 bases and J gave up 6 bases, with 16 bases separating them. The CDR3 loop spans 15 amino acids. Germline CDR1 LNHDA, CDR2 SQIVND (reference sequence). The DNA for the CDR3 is TGTGCCAGTACCCCGACAGGATCTATTAATTCACCCCTCCACTTT. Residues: CASTPTGSINSPLHF.

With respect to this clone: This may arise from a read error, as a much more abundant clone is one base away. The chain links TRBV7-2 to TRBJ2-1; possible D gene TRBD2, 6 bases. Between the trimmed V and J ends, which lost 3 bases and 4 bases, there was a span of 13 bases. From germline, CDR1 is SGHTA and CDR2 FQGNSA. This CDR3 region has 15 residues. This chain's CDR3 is CASSFDIGGYNEQFF. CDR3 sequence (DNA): TGTGCCAGCAGCTTCGATATCGGGGGATACAATGAGCAGTTCTTC.

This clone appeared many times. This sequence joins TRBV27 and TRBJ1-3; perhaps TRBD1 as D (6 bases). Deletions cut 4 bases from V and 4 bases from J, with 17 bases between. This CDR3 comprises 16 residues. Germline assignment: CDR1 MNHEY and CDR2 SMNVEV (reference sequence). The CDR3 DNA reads TGTGCCAGCAGTTCCCCAGGGACATTTCTCGGAAACACCATATATTTT. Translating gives CASSSPGTFLGNTIYF.

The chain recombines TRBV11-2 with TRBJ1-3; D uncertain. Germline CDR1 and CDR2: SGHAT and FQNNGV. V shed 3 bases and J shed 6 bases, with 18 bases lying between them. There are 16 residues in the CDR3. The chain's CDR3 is CASSFPRPIPVNTIYF. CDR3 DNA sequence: TGTGCCAGCAGCTTCCCCCGGCCCATCCCTGTAAACACCATATATTTT. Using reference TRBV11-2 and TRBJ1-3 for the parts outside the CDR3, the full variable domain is EAGVAQSPRYKIIEKRQSVAFWCNPISGHATLYWYQQILGQGPKLLIQFQNNGVVDDSQLPKDRFSAERLKGVDSTLKIQPAKLEDSAVYLCASSFPRPIPVNTIYFGEGSWLTVV.

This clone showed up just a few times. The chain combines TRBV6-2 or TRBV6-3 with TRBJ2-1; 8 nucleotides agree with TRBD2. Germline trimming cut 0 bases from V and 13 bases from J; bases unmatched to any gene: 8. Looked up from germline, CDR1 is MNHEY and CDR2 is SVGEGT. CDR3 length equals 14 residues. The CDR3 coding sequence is TGTGCCAGCAGTTACTCCGCGGGGGGCAATGGTCAGTTCTTC. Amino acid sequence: CASSYSAGGNGQFF.

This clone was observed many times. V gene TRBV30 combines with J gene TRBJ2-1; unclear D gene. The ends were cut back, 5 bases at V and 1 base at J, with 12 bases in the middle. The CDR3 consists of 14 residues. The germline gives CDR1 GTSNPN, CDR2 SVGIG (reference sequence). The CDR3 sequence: CAWSRVPSYNEQFF. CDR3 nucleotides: TGTGCCTGGTCACGGGTCCCATCCTACAATGAGCAGTTCTTC.

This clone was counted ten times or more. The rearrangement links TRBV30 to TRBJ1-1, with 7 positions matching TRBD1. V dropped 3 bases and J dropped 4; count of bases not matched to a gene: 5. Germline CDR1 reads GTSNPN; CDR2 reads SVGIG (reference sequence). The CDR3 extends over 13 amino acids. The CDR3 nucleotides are TGTGCCTGGAGAGCACAGGGGCCCACTGAAGCTTTCTTT. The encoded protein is CAWRAQGPTEAFF.

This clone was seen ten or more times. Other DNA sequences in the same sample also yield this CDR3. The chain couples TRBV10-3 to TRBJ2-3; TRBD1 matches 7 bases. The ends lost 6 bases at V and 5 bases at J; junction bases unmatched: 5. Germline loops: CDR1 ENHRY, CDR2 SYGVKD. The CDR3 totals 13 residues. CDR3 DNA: TGTGCCATCAGCGGGACAGAAATAGATACGCAGTATTTT. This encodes CAISGTEIDTQYF.

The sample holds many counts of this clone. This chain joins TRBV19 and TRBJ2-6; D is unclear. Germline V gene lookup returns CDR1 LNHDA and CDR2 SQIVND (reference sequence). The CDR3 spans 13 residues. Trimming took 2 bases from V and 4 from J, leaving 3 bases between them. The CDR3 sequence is CASSISGANVLTF. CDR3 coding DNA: TGTGCCAGTAGTATATCCGGGGCCAACGTCCTGACTTTC.

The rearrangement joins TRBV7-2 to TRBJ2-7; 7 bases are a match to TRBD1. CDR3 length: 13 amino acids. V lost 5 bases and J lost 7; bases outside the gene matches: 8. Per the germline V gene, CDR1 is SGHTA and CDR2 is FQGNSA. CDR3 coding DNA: TGTGCCAGCAGCCGAGACAGGGTTCGGGAGCAGTACTTC. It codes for CASSRDRVREQYF.

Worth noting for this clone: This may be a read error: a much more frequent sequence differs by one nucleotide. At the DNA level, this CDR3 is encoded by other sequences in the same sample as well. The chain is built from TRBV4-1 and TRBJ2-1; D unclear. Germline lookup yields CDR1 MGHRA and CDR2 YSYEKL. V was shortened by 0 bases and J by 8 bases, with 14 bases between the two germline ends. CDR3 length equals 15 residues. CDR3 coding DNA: TGCGCCAGCAGCCAAGAGGGTTTCAAAAGGGATGAGCAGTTCTTC. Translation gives CASSQEGFKRDEQFF.

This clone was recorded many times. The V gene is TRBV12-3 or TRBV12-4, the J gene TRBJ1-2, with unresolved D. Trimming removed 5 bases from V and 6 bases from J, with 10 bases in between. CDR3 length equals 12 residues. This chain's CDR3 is CASSLSPDGYTF. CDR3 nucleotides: TGTGCCAGCAGTCTCAGCCCGGATGGCTACACCTTC.

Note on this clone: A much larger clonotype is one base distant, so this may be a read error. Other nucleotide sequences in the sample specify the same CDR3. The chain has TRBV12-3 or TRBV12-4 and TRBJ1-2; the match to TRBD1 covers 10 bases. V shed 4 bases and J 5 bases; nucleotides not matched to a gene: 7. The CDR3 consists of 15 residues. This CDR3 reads CASSSGTGDGYGYTF. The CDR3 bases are TGTGCCAGCAGTTCCGGGACAGGGGATGGATATGGCTACACCTTC.

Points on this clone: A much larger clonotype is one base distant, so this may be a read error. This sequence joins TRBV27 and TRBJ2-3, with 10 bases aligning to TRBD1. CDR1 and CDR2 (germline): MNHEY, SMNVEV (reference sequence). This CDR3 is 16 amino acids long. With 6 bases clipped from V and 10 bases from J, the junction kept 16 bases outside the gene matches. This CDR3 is CASRSVSGQGISSQYF. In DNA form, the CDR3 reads TGTGCCAGCAGGTCGGTTTCGGGACAGGGGATTTCATCGCAGTATTTT.

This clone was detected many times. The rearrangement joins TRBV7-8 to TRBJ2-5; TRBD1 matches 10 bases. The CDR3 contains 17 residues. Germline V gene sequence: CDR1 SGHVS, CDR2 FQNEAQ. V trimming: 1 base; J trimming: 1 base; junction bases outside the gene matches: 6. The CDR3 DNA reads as TGTGCCAGCAGCTTAGGGGTGGGGACAGGGGCCCAAGAGACCCAGTACTTC. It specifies CASSLGVGTGAQETQYF.

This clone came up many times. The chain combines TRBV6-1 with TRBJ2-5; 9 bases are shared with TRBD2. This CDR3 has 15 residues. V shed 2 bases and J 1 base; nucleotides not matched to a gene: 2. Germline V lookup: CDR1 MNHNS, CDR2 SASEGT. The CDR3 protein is CASSELAGVQETQYF. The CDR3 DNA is TGTGCCAGCAGTGAATTAGCGGGAGTCCAAGAGACCCAGTACTTC.

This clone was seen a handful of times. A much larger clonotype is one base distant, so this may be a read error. The CDR3: CASIFSGNNEQFF. In nucleotides, the CDR3 is TGTGCCAGCATCTTTAGCGGAAACAATGAGCAGTTCTTC. J is TRBJ2-1 and V is TRBV7-6, with a weak D call TRBD2 (6 bases). This CDR3 spans 13 amino acids. Germline-derived CDR1 and CDR2 are SGHVS and FNYEAQ. The V end lost 7 bases, the J end lost 5 bases, and 12 bases lay between the germline ends.

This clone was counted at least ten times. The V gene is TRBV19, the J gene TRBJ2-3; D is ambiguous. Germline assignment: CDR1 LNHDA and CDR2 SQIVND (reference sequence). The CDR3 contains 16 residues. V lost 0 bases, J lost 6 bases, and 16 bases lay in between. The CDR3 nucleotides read TGTGCCAGTAGTATAGATCGAAGTCCGGTTAGGGATACGCAGTATTTT. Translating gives CASSIDRSPVRDTQYF.

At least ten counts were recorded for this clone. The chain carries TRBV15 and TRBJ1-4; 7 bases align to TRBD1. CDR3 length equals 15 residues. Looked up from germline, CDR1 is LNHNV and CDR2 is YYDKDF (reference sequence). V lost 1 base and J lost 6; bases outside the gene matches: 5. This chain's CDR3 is CATSRVGRGYEKLFF. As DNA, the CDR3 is TGTGCCACCAGCAGAGTGGGCAGGGGGTATGAAAAACTGTTTTTT.

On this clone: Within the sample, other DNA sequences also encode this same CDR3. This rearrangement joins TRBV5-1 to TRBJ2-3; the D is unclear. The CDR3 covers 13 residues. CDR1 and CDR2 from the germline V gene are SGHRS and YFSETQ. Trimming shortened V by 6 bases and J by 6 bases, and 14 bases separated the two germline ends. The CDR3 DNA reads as TGCGCCAGCACGGATGGCCTTGGGGATACGCAGTATTTT. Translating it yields CASTDGLGDTQYF.

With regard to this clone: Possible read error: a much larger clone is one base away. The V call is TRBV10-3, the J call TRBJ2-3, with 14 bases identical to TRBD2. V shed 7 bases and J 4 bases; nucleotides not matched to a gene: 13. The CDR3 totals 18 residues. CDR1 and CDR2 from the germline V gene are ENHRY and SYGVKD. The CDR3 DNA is TGTGCCATCATCCGACTAGCGGGGGGGCCGGAATCATCAGATACGCAGTATTTT. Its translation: CAIIRLAGGPESSDTQYF.

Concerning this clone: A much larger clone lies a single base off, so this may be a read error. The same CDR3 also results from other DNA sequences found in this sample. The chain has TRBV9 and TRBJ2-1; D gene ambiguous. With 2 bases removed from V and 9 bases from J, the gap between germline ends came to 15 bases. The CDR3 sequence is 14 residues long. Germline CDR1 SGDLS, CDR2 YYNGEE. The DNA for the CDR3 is TGTGCCAGCAGCGTGGGTGGTGGTGGGGTTGAGCAGTTCTTC. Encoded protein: CASSVGGGGVEQFF.

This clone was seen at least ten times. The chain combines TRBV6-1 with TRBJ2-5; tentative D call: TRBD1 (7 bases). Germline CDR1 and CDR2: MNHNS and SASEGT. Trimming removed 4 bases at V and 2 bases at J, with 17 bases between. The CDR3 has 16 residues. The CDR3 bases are TGTGCCAGCAGTGGATCAGGAGGGGGCGGGCAAGAGACCCAGTACTTC. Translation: CASSGSGGGGQETQYF.

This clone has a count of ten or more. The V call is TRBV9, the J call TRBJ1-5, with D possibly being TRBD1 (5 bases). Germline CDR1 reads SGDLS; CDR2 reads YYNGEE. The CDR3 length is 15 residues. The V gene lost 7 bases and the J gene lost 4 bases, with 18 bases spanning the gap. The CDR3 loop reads CASDWGRGRNQPQHF. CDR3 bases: TGTGCCAGCGACTGGGGGAGGGGAAGAAATCAGCCCCAGCATTTT.

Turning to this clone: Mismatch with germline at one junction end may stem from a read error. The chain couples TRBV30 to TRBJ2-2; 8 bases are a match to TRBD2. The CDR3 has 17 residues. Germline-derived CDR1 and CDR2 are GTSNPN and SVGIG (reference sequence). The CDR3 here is CAWTRFTSGGLPGEPFF. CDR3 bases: TGTGCCTGGACCCGATTCACTAGCGGTGGGCTGCCCGGGGAGCCGTTTTTT.

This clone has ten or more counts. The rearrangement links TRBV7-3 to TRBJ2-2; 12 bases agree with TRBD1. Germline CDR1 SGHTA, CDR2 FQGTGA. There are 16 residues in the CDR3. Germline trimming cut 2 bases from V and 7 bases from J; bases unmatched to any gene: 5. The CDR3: CASSLGGTGGIGELFF. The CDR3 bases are TGTGCCAGCAGCTTAGGGGGGACAGGGGGCATCGGGGAGCTGTTTTTT.

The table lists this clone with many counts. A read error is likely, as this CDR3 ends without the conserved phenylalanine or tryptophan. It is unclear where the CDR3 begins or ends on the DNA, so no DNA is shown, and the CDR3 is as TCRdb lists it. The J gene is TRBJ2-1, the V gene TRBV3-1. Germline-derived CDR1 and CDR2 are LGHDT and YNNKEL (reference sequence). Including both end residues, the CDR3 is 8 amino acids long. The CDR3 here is CASIKLLA.

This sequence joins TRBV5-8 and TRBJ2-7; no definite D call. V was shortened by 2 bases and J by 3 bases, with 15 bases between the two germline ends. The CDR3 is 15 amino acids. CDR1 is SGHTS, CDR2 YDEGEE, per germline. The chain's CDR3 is CASSFRLWEVYEQYF. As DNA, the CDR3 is TGTGCCAGCAGCTTTCGGTTGTGGGAAGTCTACGAGCAGTACTTC. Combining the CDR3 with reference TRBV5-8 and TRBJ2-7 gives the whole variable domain EAGVTQSPTHLIKTRGQQATLRCSPISGHTSVYWYQQALGLGLQFLLWYDEGEERNRGNFPPRFSGRQFPNYSSELNVNALELEDSALYLCASSFRLWEVYEQYFGPGTRLTVT.

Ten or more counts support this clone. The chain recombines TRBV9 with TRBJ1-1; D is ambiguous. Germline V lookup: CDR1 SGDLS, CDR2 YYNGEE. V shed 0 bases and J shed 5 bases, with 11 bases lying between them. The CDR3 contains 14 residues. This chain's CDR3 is CASSVGWLLTEAFF. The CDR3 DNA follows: TGTGCCAGCAGCGTAGGCTGGCTGCTGACTGAAGCTTTCTTT.

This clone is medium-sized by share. The CDR3 region is CASSFTGHDNSPLHF. The CDR3 bases are TGTGCCAGCAGTTTTACGGGACATGATAATTCACCCCTCCACTTT. The chain has TRBV27 and TRBJ1-6, with D possibly matching TRBD1 (6 bases). V shed 3 bases and J shed 5 bases, with 11 bases lying between them. Germline values: CDR1 MNHEY, CDR2 SMNVEV (reference sequence). The CDR3 runs to 15 residues.

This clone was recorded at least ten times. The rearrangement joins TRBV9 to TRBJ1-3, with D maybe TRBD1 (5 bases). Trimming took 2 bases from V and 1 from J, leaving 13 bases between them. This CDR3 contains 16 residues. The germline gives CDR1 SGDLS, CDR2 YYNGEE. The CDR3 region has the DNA TGTGCCAGCAGCGTCCAGGGTGGGAGATCTGGAAACACCATATATTTT. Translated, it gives CASSVQGGRSGNTIYF.

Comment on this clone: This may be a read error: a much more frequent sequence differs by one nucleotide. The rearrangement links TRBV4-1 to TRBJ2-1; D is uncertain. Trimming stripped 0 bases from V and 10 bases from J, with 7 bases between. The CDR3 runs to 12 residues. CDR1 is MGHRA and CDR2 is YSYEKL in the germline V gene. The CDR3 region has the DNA TGCGCCAGCAGCCAAGAGGCCGGCGAGCAGTTCTTC. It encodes CASSQEAGEQFF.